What follows describes a single T cell receptor (beta chain). This receptor's antigen is unknown. No clone much larger than this one lies a single base away; base qualities are absent. The data originate from a study of T cell changes during pregnancy in multiple sclerosis (dated by TCRdb to between 2018 and 2021). In terms of the full investigation: The study looked at changes in the T cell repertoire across pregnancy in women with multiple sclerosis.

The library came from the immunoSEQ multiplex PCR assay. TCRdb took over this immuneACCESS table, retaining in-frame rearrangements with V and J assigned. Such tables are incomplete; in checked studies, under half of the missing clones stem from an unresolved V gene, and the remainder is unexplained. The sample data list around 70,000 clones, and around 94% of these were observed just once. Around 2.3% of the sample is held by the ten biggest clonotypes. According to the germline V gene (reference sequence), CDR1 reads MNHEY and CDR2 reads SMNVEV. Clipping removes 5 bases from V and 0 bases from J, with 4 as the unmatched junction base count. The CDR3 has 15 amino acids, counting the end cysteine and phenylalanine. Only the CDR3 part of the read is kept: 45 bases, read in frame from the first base.

The clonotype originates from a female donor with multiple sclerosis, enrolled in a pregnancy study. The sample was peripheral blood, taken before pregnancy. The chain couples TRBV27 to TRBJ1-1, with 9 middle bases fitting TRBD1. The bases read TGTGCCAGCAGTGAGGGACAGGGTATGAACACTGAAGCTTTCTTT. It is translated as CASSEGQGMNTEAFF.